These 9 T cell receptor beta chains share one sample of origin, sequenced in a study of beta chain features in type 1 diabetes. Sequencing targeted expressed TCRB transcripts, as all isolated RNA had been reverse transcribed. Here immunoSEQ multiplex PCR was the method, and the copy in TCRdb shows in-frame clones only, minus some. The sample lists roughly 450,000 clones, about an eighth occurring once. Sequenced input: naive CD4+ T cells from blood. These receptors were taken from a woman between 18 and 29 years old in good health.

This clone was seen a few times. The DNA for the CDR3 is TGTGCCAGCAGCCGAGAGACTAGCGGGGGGGCGAATGAGCAGTTCTTC. This sequence encodes CASSRETSGGANEQFF. V is TRBV4-2 and J is TRBJ2-1, with 14 bases fitting TRBD2. V shed 4 bases and J 7 bases; nucleotides not matched to a gene: 6. The CDR3 consists of 16 residues. The V gene's germline CDR1 is LGHNA and CDR2 YNFKEQ.

Notes on this clone: One junction end disagrees with the germline gene, perhaps due to a read error. The chain has TRBV7-9 and TRBJ2-7; tentative D call: TRBD1 (7 bases). Looked up from germline, CDR1 is SEHNR and CDR2 is FQNEAQ (reference sequence). CDR3 length: 13 amino acids. CDR3 coding DNA: TGTGCCAGCAGCTTAACAGTGGGCGACAGGGAGGACTTC. Its protein is CASSLTVGDREDF. Combining the CDR3 with reference TRBV7-9 and TRBJ2-7 gives the whole variable domain DTGVSQNPRHKITKRGQNVTFRCDPISEHNRLYWYRQTLGQGPEFLTYFQNEAQLEKSRLLSDRFSAERPKGSFSTLEIQRTEQGDSAMYLCASSLTVGDREDFGPGTRLTVT.

This rearrangement joins TRBV30 to TRBJ2-3; 11 bases align to TRBD2. Per the germline V gene, CDR1 is GTSNPN and CDR2 is SVGIG (reference sequence). After removal of 5 bases from V and 4 bases from J, the junction contained 8 bases not matched to a gene. This CDR3 spans 15 amino acids. CDR3 loop: CAWGPSGRKSDTQYF. Here the CDR3 DNA reads TGTGCCTGGGGACCTAGCGGGAGGAAATCAGATACGCAGTATTTT. The full variable domain, completed using reference TRBV30 and TRBJ2-3, is SQTIHQWPATLVQPVGSPLSLECTVEGTSNPNLYWYRQAAGRGLQLLFYSVGIGQISSEVPQNLSASRPQDRQFILSSKKLLLSDSGFYLCAWGPSGRKSDTQYFGPGTRLTVL.

V is TRBV27 and J is TRBJ2-3; 15 bases line up with TRBD2. In germline, CDR1 is MNHEY, CDR2 SMNVEV (reference sequence). This CDR3 has 18 residues. Losses at the gene ends were 5 bases for V and 2 bases for J; bases not matched to a gene: 8. Written as DNA, the CDR3 is TGTGCCAGCAGTGCGGGACTAGCGGGAGGCTTGATCACAGATACGCAGTATTTT. Protein: CASSAGLAGGLITDTQYF.

Only a few counts were recorded for this clone. The chain has TRBV5-4 and TRBJ2-1, with no clear D. Trimming pared 1 base from V and 7 bases from J, leaving 9 bases between. Per germline, CDR1 SGHNT and CDR2 YYREEE (reference sequence). The CDR3 has 13 residues. CDR3 in amino acids: CASSLRSKNEQFF. DNA of the CDR3: TGTGCCAGCAGCTTGAGGTCGAAAAATGAGCAGTTCTTC.

The CDR3 DNA follows: TGTGCCTGGTTGACTAGCGGGACGGGCTCCTACGAGCAGTACTTC. It codes for CAWLTSGTGSYEQYF. The chain uses TRBV30 and TRBJ2-7; 11 nucleotides match TRBD2. Trimming cost V 5 bases and J 0 bases; bases outside gene matches: 6. CDR1 is GTSNPN, CDR2 SVGIG, per germline (reference sequence). This CDR3 comprises 15 residues. The full variable domain, with the rest looked up from reference TRBV30 and TRBJ2-7, is SQTIHQWPATLVQPVGSPLSLECTVEGTSNPNLYWYRQAAGRGLQLLFYSVGIGQISSEVPQNLSASRPQDRQFILSSKKLLLSDSGFYLCAWLTSGTGSYEQYFGPGTRLTVT.

The chain carries TRBV11-2 and TRBJ2-1; D is undetermined. CDR1 and CDR2 (germline): SGHAT, FQNNGV. Trimming took 3 bases from V and 0 from J, leaving 9 bases between them. This CDR3 comprises 15 residues. CDR3 residues: CASSFVRSSYNEQFF. The DNA for the CDR3 is TGTGCCAGCAGCTTCGTGCGGAGCTCCTACAATGAGCAGTTCTTC.

In its sample, this clone was seen a few times. The gene calls are TRBV19 and TRBJ2-4; the match to TRBD2 covers 9 bases. The CDR3 length is 16 residues. Trimming removed 3 bases from V and 2 bases from J; junction bases left unmatched: 5. Germline-derived CDR1 and CDR2 are LNHDA and SQIVND (reference sequence). As DNA, the CDR3 is TGTGCCAGTAGTATGGGGCGGGAGGGATCCAAAAACATTCAGTACTTC. The encoded protein is CASSMGREGSKNIQYF. Full variable domain (outside the CDR3, taken from reference TRBV19 and TRBJ2-4): DGGITQSPKYLFRKEGQNVTLSCEQNLNHDAMYWYRQDPGQGLRLIYYSQIVNDFQKGDIAEGYSVSREKKESFPLTVTSAQKNPTAFYLCASSMGREGSKNIQYFGAGTRLSVL.

The table lists this clone with a few counts. The chain uses TRBV9 and TRBJ1-3, with TRBD1 as a possible D gene (5 bases). Deletions cut 0 bases from V and 4 bases from J, with 8 bases between. The CDR3 is 14 residues long. CDR1 is SGDLS and CDR2 is YYNGEE in the germline V gene. The CDR3 DNA reads TGTGCCAGCAGCGTAGCAGGGATGGGAAACACCATATATTTT. Its translation: CASSVAGMGNTIYF.